A single T cell receptor (beta chain) is shown here with its context. Authors' data handling: Reference gene primer amplification in the assay estimated nucleated cell counts. Some clones are missing from TCRdb's copy, which holds only in-frame ones; the method was immunoSEQ multiplex PCR. The V and J calls and the clone size are those of that table, but D and trimming were determined from the DNA. This sample has about 95,000 clones; around 86% occur once, and the top ten carry 3% to 4%. This record belongs to a study of blood T cell repertoires in COVID-19. Across the study: Acute and convalescent COVID-19 samples came from the United States, Italy and Spain. T cells, B-cell-depleted T cells, or PBMCs provided the cDNA or gDNA that served as material.

This CDR3 contains 16 residues. V dropped 2 bases and J dropped 3 bases, with 15 bases sitting between them. Germline CDR1 is SGHNT and CDR2 is YENEEA. The source of this sequence is an older woman with acute or convalescent COVID-19. This chain uses TRBV11-3 with TRBJ2-3; D possibly corresponds to TRBD1 (6 bases). The sequenced material came from peripheral blood. CDR3 sequence reads: CASSLSMVQGTDTQYF. As DNA, the CDR3 is TGTGCCAGCAGCTTAAGTATGGTCCAGGGGACAGATACGCAGTATTTT.